This T cell receptor (beta chain) originates from a study of cytomegalovirus exposure and HLA in healthy donors. Overall study results and limits: As a later analysis revealed, most CMV-associated TCR beta chains appeared HLA-restricted. It is likely that the observed cluster of highly shared sequence variants was a sequencing artifact.

With V trimmed by 1 base and J by 5 bases, 3 bases remained unmatched. The CDR3 extends over 14 amino acids. Germline lookup yields CDR1 LNHDA and CDR2 SQIVND (reference sequence). The PCR made use of 60 Vbeta and 13 Jbeta primers. Sequencing used immunoSEQ multiplex PCR; TCRdb keeps in-frame clones, though not all of them. In total, the table holds around 51,000 clones. To note about this clone: Its specificity is not known.

The sequenced sample was PBMCs. This sequence joins TRBV19 and TRBJ2-7, with TRBD1 matching 9 bases. The clonotype was recovered from a woman between 40 and 50 years old in good health and CMV-seronegative. This CDR3 is CASSIGGTGNEQYF. CDR3 DNA: TGTGCCAGTAGTATAGGGGGGACAGGGAACGAGCAGTACTTC.